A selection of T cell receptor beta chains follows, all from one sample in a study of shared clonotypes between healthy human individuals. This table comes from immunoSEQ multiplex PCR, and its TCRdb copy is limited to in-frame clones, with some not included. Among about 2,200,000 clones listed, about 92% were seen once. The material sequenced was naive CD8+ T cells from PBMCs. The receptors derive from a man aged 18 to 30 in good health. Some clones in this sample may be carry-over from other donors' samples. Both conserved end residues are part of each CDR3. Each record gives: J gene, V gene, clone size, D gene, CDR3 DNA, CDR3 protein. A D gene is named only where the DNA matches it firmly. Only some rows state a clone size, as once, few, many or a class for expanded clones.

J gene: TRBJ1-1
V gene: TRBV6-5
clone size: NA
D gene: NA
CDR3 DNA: TGTGCCAGCAGTACCTTCGATCGTGAAGCTTTCTTT
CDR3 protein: CASSTFDREAFF

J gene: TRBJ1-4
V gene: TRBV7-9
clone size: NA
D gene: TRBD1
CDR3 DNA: TGTGCCAGCAGCAAACGGGACAGACTTTTAACTGCAACTAATGAAAAACTGTTTTTT
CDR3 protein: CASSKRDRLLTATNEKLFF

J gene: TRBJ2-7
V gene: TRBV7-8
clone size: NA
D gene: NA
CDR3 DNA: TGTGCCAGCAGCCCCACGGTAGGGAGCTCCTACGAGCAGTACTTC
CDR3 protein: CASSPTVGSSYEQYF

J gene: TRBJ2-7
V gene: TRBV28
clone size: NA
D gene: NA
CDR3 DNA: TGTGCCAGCAAGGCAGGAGGGTCAAACTACGAGCAGTACTTC
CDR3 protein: CASKAGGSNYEQYF

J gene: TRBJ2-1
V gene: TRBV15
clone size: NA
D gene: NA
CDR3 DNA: TGTGCCACCAGCAGAGATCGGGCTAGCAACTACAATGAGCAGTTCTTC
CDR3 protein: CATSRDRASNYNEQFF

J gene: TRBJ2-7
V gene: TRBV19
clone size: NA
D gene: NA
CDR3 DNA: TGTGCCAGTAGTACGGGACTGGAACTCTACGAGCAGTACTTC
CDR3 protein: CASSTGLELYEQYF

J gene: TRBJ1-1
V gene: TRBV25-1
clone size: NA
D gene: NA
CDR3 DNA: TGTGCCAGCAGTGAATACGGGGTTACTGAAGCTTTCTTT
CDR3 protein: CASSEYGVTEAFF

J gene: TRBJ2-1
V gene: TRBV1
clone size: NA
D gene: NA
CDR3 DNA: TGCACCGGGGGACCCCCTATCTCCTACAATGAGCAGTTCTTC
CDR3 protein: CTGGPPISYNEQFF

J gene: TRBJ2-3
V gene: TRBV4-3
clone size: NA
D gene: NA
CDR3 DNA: TGCGCCAGCAGCCAAGATTTCGAGACAGGTAACACAGATACGCAGTATTTT
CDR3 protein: CASSQDFETGNTDTQYF

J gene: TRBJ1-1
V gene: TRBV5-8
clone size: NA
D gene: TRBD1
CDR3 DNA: TGTGCCAGCAGCTTTGACCCACGGACAGGAGAATTGGAAACTTTCTTT
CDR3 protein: CASSFDPRTGELETFF

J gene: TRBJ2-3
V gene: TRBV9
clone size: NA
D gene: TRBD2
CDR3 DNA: TGTGCCAGCAGTACTAGCGACTTCACAGATACGCAGTATTTT
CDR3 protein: CASSTSDFTDTQYF

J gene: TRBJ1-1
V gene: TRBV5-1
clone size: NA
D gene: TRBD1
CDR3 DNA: TGCGCCAGCAGTGAGCCGGGACAGGGTCTTTGGTACACTGAAGCTTTCTTT
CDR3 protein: CASSEPGQGLWYTEAFF

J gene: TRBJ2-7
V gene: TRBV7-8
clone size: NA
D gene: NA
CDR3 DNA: TGTGCCAGCAGCTCCGGGGGGCCCCTTAGCTCCTACGAGCAGTACTTC
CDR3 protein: CASSSGGPLSSYEQYF

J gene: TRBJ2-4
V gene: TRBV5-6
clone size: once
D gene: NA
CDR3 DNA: TGTGCCAGCAGCCCTACACGCGGTCTAGCCAAAAACATTCAGTACTTC
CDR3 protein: CASSPTRGLAKNIQYF

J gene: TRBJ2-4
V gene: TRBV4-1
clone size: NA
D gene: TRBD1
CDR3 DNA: TGCGCCAGCAGCCAAGTTCGGGACAGGGGGCGAGGTGGTGAACAGTACTTC
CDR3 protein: CASSQVRDRGRGGEQYF

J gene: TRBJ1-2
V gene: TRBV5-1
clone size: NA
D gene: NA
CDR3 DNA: TGCGCCAGCAGCTTGGCCGCGGCAGGACGACACTATGGCTACACCTTC
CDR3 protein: CASSLAAAGRHYGYTF

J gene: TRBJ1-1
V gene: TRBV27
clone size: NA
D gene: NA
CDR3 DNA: TGTGCCAGCGGAGTTTTACTGGGGATGAACACTGAAGCTTTCTTT
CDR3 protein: CASGVLLGMNTEAFF

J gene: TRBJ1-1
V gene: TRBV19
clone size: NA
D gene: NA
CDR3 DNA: TGTGCCAGTAGCCCGGACTTTTTCGAAGCTTTCTTT
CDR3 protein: CASSPDFFEAFF

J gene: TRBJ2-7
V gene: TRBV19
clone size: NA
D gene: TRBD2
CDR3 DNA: TGTGCCAGTAGTATTCGACTAGCGGGTTACGAGCAGTACTTC
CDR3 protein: CASSIRLAGYEQYF

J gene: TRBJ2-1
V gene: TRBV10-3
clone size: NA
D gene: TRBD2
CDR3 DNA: TGTGCCATCGGCCTAGCGGGAAACAATGAGCAGTTCTTC
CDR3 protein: CAIGLAGNNEQFF

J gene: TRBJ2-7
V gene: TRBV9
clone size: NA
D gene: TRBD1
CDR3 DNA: TGTGCCAGCAGCGTTGGGATCGGGACAGGCTACGAGCAGTACTTC
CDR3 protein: CASSVGIGTGYEQYF

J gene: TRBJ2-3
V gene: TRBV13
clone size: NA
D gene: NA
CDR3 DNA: TGTGCCAGCAGCTTTACCGGGACTGGGTCTTTATGGAATACGCAGTATTTT
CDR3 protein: CASSFTGTGSLWNTQYF

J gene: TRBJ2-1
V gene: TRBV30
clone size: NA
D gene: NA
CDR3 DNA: TGTGCCTGGAAGGAAAACAAAGTCAATGAGCAGTTCTTC
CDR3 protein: CAWKENKVNEQFF

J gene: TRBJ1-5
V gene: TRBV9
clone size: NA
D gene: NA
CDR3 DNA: TGTGCCAGCAGCCCTAACAGGGGCAATCAGCCCCAGCATTTT
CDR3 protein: CASSPNRGNQPQHF

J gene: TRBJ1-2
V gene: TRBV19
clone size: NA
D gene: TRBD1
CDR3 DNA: TGTGCCAGTAGTCCATGGACAGGGAATGGCTACACCTTC
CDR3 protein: CASSPWTGNGYTF

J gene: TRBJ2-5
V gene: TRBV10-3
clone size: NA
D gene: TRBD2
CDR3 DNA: TGTGCCATCAGTGAGCGGGGAGGGGAAGAGACCCAGTACTTC
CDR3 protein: CAISERGGEETQYF